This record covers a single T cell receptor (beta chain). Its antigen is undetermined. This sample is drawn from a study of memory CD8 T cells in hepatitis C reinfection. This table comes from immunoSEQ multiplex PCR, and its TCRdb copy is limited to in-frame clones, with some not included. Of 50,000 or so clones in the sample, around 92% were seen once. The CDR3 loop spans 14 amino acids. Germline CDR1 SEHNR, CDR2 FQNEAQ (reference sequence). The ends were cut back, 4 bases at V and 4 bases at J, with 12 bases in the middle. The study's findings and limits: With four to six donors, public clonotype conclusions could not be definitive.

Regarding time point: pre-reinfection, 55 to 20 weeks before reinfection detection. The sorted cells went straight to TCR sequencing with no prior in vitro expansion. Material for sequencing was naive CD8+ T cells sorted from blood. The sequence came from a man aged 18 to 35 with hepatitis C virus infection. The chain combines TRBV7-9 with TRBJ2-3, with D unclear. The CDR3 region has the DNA TGTGCCAGCAGCTCAGAGAGGAAGGCAGATACGCAGTATTTT. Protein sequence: CASSSERKADTQYF.